These T cell receptor beta chains were read from a single sample in a study of cytomegalovirus exposure and HLA in healthy donors. Data came from immunoSEQ multiplex PCR; TCRdb stores just in-frame clones and leaves some out. Among more than 95,000 clones listed, roughly 80% were seen once. Specimen: PBMCs. These TCRs come from a man aged 30 to 45 in good health and CMV-seronegative. CDR3s include the opening cysteine and the closing phenylalanine or tryptophan. The order of the fields is D gene, V gene, CDR3 protein. A D gene is named only where the DNA matches it firmly.

TRBD1	TRBV28	CASSLVGTGNSGANVLTF
NA	TRBV28	CASKATDPYNEQFF
TRBD1	TRBV5-4	CASSLGQGPDTQYF
TRBD2	TRBV11-3	CASSSSARGSSGEQYF
NA	TRBV6-6	CASSYGTLEQYF
NA	TRBV9	CASSPHFQGSSPLHF
TRBD2	TRBV27	CASTSLSGGPTDTQYF
NA	TRBV18	CASSPEDSSNQPQHF
NA	TRBV28	CASSSWTGMGNQPQHF
NA	TRBV2	CASSRRVTNNEQFF
TRBD1	TRBV29-1	CSVIQGAPDTQYF
NA	TRBV14	CASARGSEETQYF
TRBD1	TRBV5-1	CASSDGTASYNEQFF
NA	TRBV18	CASSPVPHSSNTEAFF
TRBD1	TRBV28	CASSSTGGREGEGEGTQYF
NA	TRBV10-3	CAASGTAHEQFF
NA	TRBV5-1	CASSQSPGSGANVLTF
TRBD1	TRBV18	CASSPPSRGGQGNQPQHF
NA	TRBV5-1	CASSLAAVDRGAGNTIYF
NA	TRBV28	CASSPVNTEAFF
NA	TRBV28	CASSPWANTEAFF
NA	TRBV27	CASSGGGGLGEQYF
TRBD1	TRBV2	CASSAPRQGRYGYTF
TRBD1	TRBV7-2	CASSDRRGRRAGELFF
TRBD1	TRBV19	CASSIQTGSYEQYF
TRBD1	TRBV6-5	CASSSQQGAREDTQYF
NA	TRBV5-1	CASSLAGGANNEKLFF
TRBD2	TRBV5-4	CASSLGGTSTYEQYF